Following are 23 T cell receptor beta chains from one sample sequenced in a study of cytomegalovirus exposure and HLA in healthy donors. Primers: 60 Vbeta forward and 13 Jbeta reverse. Generated by immunoSEQ multiplex PCR, the TCRdb table keeps only in-frame clones and is missing some. The sample records approximately 120,000 clones, approximately 80% being singletons. Sequenced: PBMCs. These receptors came from a man younger than 35 in good health and CMV-seronegative.

The chain combines TRBV14 with TRBJ2-7; possibly TRBD1 for D (5 bases). CDR3 length: 14 amino acids. Germline V gene lookup returns CDR1 SGHDN and CDR2 FVKESK. Trimming shortened V by 4 bases and J by 0 bases, and 10 bases separated the two germline ends. The CDR3 loop reads CASSPDTVSYEQYF. Here the CDR3 DNA reads TGTGCCAGCAGCCCGGACACCGTCTCCTACGAGCAGTACTTC.

The CDR3 loop reads CASSSTYRGLNTEAFF. DNA for the CDR3: TGTGCCAGCAGCTCGACGTACAGGGGACTGAACACTGAAGCTTTCTTT. The rearrangement joins TRBV5-6 to TRBJ1-1; 7 bases agree with TRBD1. V was clipped by 3 bases and J by 0 bases; unmatched bases: 8. CDR1 and CDR2 (germline): SGHDT, YYEEEE. The CDR3 contains 16 residues.

CDR3 sequence reads: CASSPFTHLQLFF. The CDR3 coding sequence is TGTGCCAGCTCACCATTCACACACCTTCAACTGTTTTTT. The chain recombines TRBV18 with TRBJ1-4; D is ambiguous. CDR3 size: 13 residues. Germline values: CDR1 KGHSH, CDR2 LQKENI. Trimming pared 2 bases from V and 12 bases from J, leaving 13 bases between.

This chain connects TRBV6-5 to TRBJ1-2; D is undetermined. Trimming left V 6 bases short and J 4 bases short, with 12 bases between. This CDR3 spans 13 amino acids. Germline CDR1 MNHEY, CDR2 SVGAGI. This CDR3 reads CASRPTAVYGYTF. The DNA for the CDR3 is TGTGCCAGCAGGCCGACGGCGGTCTATGGCTACACCTTC.

Concerning this clone: Additional DNA sequences in this sample encode the identical CDR3. The rearrangement uses TRBV19 and TRBJ2-1, with 12 bases that match TRBD2. The V gene's germline CDR1 is LNHDA and CDR2 SQIVND (reference sequence). The V gene end was trimmed by 5 bases and the J gene end by 9 bases; junction bases not matched to a gene: 5. The CDR3 length is 14 residues. The CDR3 nucleotides read TGTGCCAGTAGTCTAGCGGGGGGGCCTGGTGAGCAGTTCTTC. It is translated as CASSLAGGPGEQFF. Drawing the rest from reference TRBV19 and TRBJ2-1, the complete variable domain is DGGITQSPKYLFRKEGQNVTLSCEQNLNHDAMYWYRQDPGQGLRLIYYSQIVNDFQKGDIAEGYSVSREKKESFPLTVTSAQKNPTAFYLCASSLAGGPGEQFFGPGTRLTVL.

The genes are TRBV6-1 and TRBJ1-5, with TRBD1 matching 7 bases. The trim removed 6 bases at V and 4 bases at J, leaving 6 bases unmatched. Germline CDR1 reads MNHNS; CDR2 reads SASEGT. The CDR3 has 14 amino acids. CDR3 coding DNA: TGTGCCAGCAGCACCACAGGGGATAATCAGCCCCAGCATTTT. It yields the protein CASSTTGDNQPQHF.

The chain combines TRBV5-1 with TRBJ2-7; 13 nucleotides align to TRBD2. Trimming cost V 0 bases and J 2 bases; bases outside gene matches: 5. Per germline, CDR1 SGHRS and CDR2 YFSETQ. This CDR3 comprises 17 residues. Written as DNA, the CDR3 is TGCGCCAGCAGCTTGGGGAGGACTAGCGGGGGCCCCTACGAGCAGTACTTC. This sequence encodes CASSLGRTSGGPYEQYF.

The sample holds one count of this clone. This sequence joins TRBV5-4 and TRBJ1-2; D might be TRBD1 (6 bases). This CDR3 spans 15 amino acids. Germline V lookup: CDR1 SGHNT, CDR2 YYREEE (reference sequence). Trimming took 4 bases from V and 7 from J, leaving 20 bases between them. The CDR3 is CASSPKIGGAGGYTF. The CDR3, as DNA: TGTGCCAGCAGCCCAAAAATCGGGGGGGCCGGTGGCTACACCTTC.

This clone showed up just a few times. The chain combines TRBV6-6 with TRBJ1-2, with D possibly TRBD1 on 6 matching bases. Per the germline V gene, CDR1 is MNHNY and CDR2 is SVGAGI (reference sequence). V gave up 6 bases and J gave up 2 bases, with 16 bases separating them. The CDR3 covers 15 residues. CDR3 residues: CASRQRQEMNYGYTF. The CDR3 coding sequence is TGTGCCAGCAGGCAGCGACAGGAGATGAACTATGGCTACACCTTC.

The chain links TRBV4-1 to TRBJ1-2; unclear D gene. Deletions cut 0 bases from V and 3 bases from J, with 5 bases between. The CDR3 has 13 amino acids. Germline V gives CDR1 MGHRA, CDR2 YSYEKL. CDR3 DNA: TGCGCCAGCAGCCAAGACAGCGACTATGGCTACACCTTC. Encoded protein: CASSQDSDYGYTF.

This clone was seen a few times. J is TRBJ2-2 and V is TRBV5-4; D gene ambiguous. Trimming stripped 4 bases from V and 6 bases from J, with 4 bases between. The CDR3 contains 11 residues. The germline CDR1 and CDR2 sequences are SGHNT and YYREEE (reference sequence). The CDR3 DNA reads as TGTGCCAGCAGCCAGGCCGGGGAGCTGTTTTTT. Translation: CASSQAGELFF.

The rearrangement links TRBV9 to TRBJ1-5; maybe TRBD1 (5 bases). The CDR3 runs to 14 residues. The germline CDR1 and CDR2 sequences are SGDLS and YYNGEE. The V gene lost 0 bases and the J gene lost 5 bases, with 9 bases spanning the gap. The DNA for the CDR3 is TGTGCCAGCAGCGTAGGGACACAATATCAGCCCCAGCATTTT. Its protein product is CASSVGTQYQPQHF.

This clone was detected a few times. The CDR3 here is CASSLGTGYSMNTEAFF. The DNA of the CDR3 is TGTGCCAGCAGCCTAGGGACAGGGTATTCAATGAACACTGAAGCTTTCTTT. The chain joins TRBV5-8 to TRBJ1-1; 9 bases match TRBD1. The J segment lost 0 bases and the V segment lost 4 bases, leaving 10 bases of the junction unmatched. The CDR3 spans 17 residues. CDR1 is SGHTS, CDR2 YDEGEE, per germline.

This sequence joins TRBV7-9 and TRBJ1-4; D is ambiguous. CDR3 length equals 12 residues. CDR1 and CDR2 from the germline V gene are SEHNR and FQNEAQ (reference sequence). V was shortened by 5 bases and J by 8 bases, with 9 bases between the two germline ends. The CDR3 DNA reads as TGTGCCAGCAGCCAACCGACAGAAAAACTGTTTTTT. This translates into CASSQPTEKLFF.

The chain links TRBV4-3 to TRBJ1-3, with D possibly TRBD1 on 6 matching bases. V lost 4 bases to trimming and J lost 4 bases, with 11 bases between them. Germline V gene data show CDR1 as LGHNA and CDR2 as YSLEER. The CDR3 is 14 amino acids. The CDR3 nucleotides read TGCGCCAGCAGCCTACAGGGAGCCGGAAACACCATATATTTT. This encodes CASSLQGAGNTIYF.

The rearrangement joins TRBV7-9 to TRBJ1-2; possibly TRBD1 for D (5 bases). V was clipped by 0 bases and J by 6 bases, with 8 bases between them. The CDR3 is made up of 13 amino acids. From germline, CDR1 is SEHNR and CDR2 FQNEAQ (reference sequence). The DNA for the CDR3 is TGTGCCAGCAGCTTAGCGGGGCATCATGGCTACACCTTC. Amino acid sequence: CASSLAGHHGYTF.

V gene TRBV7-6 combines with J gene TRBJ2-2; D is uncertain. The CDR3 runs to 15 residues. With 0 bases removed from V and 1 base from J, the gap between germline ends came to 6 bases. Germline V CDR1 and CDR2: SGHVS, FNYEAQ. The CDR3 coding sequence is TGTGCCAGCAGCTTAGCGCCAGGGAACACCGGGGAGCTGTTTTTT. It is translated as CASSLAPGNTGELFF.

The J gene is TRBJ2-2, the V gene TRBV15; no clear D. Trimming shortened V by 5 bases and J by 5 bases, and 6 bases separated the two germline ends. Germline V gene lookup returns CDR1 LNHNV and CDR2 YYDKDF (reference sequence). There are 12 residues in the CDR3. Written as DNA, the CDR3 is TGTGCCACCAGCTGGCGGACCGGGGAGCTGTTTTTT. It specifies CATSWRTGELFF. The variable domain in full, completed from reference TRBV15 and TRBJ2-2, reads DAMVIQNPRYQVTQFGKPVTLSCSQTLNHNVMYWYQQKSSQAPKLLFHYYDKDFNNEADTPDNFQSRRPNTSFCFLDIRSPGLGDTAMYLCATSWRTGELFFGEGSRLTVL.

The chain is built from TRBV29-1 and TRBJ2-5; D remains ambiguous. V lost 7 bases and J 0 bases, leaving 6 bases between the germline ends. Germline V gene lookup returns CDR1 SQVTM and CDR2 ANQGSEA. The CDR3 covers 11 residues. The CDR3 spells CSAGHQETQYF. CDR3 nucleotides: TGCAGCGCCGGTCACCAAGAGACCCAGTACTTC.

This sequence joins TRBV9 and TRBJ2-2; D is uncertain. Germline assignment: CDR1 SGDLS and CDR2 YYNGEE. The CDR3 runs 12 residues. V was cut by 2 bases and J by 7 bases, with 6 bases left in between. This CDR3 is CASSVVGGELFF. CDR3 in DNA: TGTGCCAGCAGCGTGGTCGGCGGGGAGCTGTTTTTT.

The chain employs TRBV12-5 and TRBJ1-3, with TRBD1 matching over 9 bases. The V and J ends lost 6 bases and 8 bases, in that order; junction bases with no gene match: 14. Germline CDR1 and CDR2: LGHNT and FRNRAP. This CDR3 region has 16 residues. CDR3 sequence reads: CASGRDREARQYTIYF. CDR3 in DNA: TGTGCTAGTGGCCGGGACAGGGAAGCTAGGCAATACACCATATATTTT.

The V call is TRBV7-9, the J call TRBJ1-2; 9 positions match TRBD1. In germline, CDR1 is SEHNR, CDR2 FQNEAQ (reference sequence). This CDR3 has 16 amino acids. V lost 7 bases and J lost 4; bases outside the gene matches: 13. The CDR3 protein is CASTVPGQGAAYGYTF. The CDR3 DNA follows: TGTGCCAGCACCGTCCCGGGACAGGGAGCTGCCTATGGCTACACCTTC.

About this clone: Mismatch with germline at one junction end may stem from a read error. The chain employs TRBV7-6 and TRBJ2-7; TRBD1 matches at 8 bases. CDR1 and CDR2 (germline): SGHVS, FNYEAQ. CDR3 size: 14 residues. This CDR3 reads CASSFGQGTYEQYF. As DNA, the CDR3 is TGTGCTAGCAGCTTTGGACAGGGTACCTACGAGCAGTACTTC.